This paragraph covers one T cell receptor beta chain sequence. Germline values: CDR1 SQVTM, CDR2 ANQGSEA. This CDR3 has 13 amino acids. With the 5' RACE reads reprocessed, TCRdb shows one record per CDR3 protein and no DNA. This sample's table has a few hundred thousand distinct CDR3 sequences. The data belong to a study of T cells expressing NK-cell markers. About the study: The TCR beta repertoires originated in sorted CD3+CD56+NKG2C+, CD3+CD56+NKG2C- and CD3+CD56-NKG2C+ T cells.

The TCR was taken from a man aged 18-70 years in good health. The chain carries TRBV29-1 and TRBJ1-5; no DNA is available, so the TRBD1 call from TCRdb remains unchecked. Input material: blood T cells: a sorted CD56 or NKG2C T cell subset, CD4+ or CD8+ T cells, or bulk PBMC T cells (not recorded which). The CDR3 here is CSVVQSGGQPQHF. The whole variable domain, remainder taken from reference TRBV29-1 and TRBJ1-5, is SAVISQKPSRDICQRGTSLTIQCQVDSQVTMMFWYRQQPGQSLTLIATANQGSEATYESGFVIDKFPISRPNLTFSTLTVSNMSPEDSSIYLCSVVQSGGQPQHFGDGTRLSIL.